This T cell receptor beta chain was recorded in a study of PD-L1 blockade in urothelial cancer. The time point denotes: peripheral blood 6 weeks after treatment start. Trimming removed 6 bases from V and 4 bases from J; junction bases left unmatched: 8. This CDR3 region has 14 residues. CDR1 is MNHNY and CDR2 is SVGAGI in the germline V gene (reference sequence). Produced via immunoSEQ multiplex PCR; TCRdb's table is partial and in-frame only. The repertoire consists of more than 60,000 clones, with around nine tenths occurring once and the leading ten covering roughly 12%. The chain is built from TRBV6-6 and TRBJ1-1; TRBD1 aligns across 7 bases. The source material was PBMCs, sampled around atezolizumab (anti-PD-L1) treatment. The source of this sequence is a man between 60 and 75 years old with urothelial cancer. CDR3 bases: TGTGCCAGCAGCGAGACAGGGCCGGGCACTGAAGCTTTCTTT. As protein: CASSETGPGTEAFF.